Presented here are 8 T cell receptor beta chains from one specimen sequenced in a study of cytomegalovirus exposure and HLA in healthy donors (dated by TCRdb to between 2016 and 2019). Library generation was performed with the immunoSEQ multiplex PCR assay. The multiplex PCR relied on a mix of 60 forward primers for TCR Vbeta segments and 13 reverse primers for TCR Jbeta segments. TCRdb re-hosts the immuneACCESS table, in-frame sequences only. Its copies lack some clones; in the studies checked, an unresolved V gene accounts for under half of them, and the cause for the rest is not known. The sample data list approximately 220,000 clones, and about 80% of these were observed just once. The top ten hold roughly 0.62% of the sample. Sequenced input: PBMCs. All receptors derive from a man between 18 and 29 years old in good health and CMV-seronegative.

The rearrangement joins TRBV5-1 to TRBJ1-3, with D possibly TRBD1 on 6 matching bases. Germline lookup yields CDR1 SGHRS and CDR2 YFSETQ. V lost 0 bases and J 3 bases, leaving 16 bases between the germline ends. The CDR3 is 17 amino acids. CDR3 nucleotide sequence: TGCGCCAGCAGCTTGGGGATTGGGCAGGGGAATGGAAACACCATATATTTT. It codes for CASSLGIGQGNGNTIYF.

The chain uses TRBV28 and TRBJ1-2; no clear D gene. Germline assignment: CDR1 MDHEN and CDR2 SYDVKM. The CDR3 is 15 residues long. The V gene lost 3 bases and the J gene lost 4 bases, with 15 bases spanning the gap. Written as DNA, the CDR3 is TGTGCCAGCAGTTTCGTAGAGGGCGGGCGCTATGGCTACACCTTC. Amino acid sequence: CASSFVEGGRYGYTF.

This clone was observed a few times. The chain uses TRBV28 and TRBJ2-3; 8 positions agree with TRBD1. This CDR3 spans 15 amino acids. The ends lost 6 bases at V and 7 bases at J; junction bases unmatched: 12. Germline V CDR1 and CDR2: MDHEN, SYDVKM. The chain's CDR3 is CASRGEGQVVNTQYF. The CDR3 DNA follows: TGTGCCAGCAGAGGAGAGGGACAGGTTGTCAATACGCAGTATTTT. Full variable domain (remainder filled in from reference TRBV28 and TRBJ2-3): DVKVTQSSRYLVKRTGEKVFLECVQDMDHENMFWYRQDPGLGLRLIYFSYDVKMKEKGDIPEGYSVSREKKERFSLILESASTNQTSMYLCASRGEGQVVNTQYFGPGTRLTVL.

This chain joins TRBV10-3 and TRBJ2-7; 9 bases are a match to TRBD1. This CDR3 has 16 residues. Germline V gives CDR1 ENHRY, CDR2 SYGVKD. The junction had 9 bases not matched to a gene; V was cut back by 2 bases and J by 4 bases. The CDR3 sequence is CAISEPIPGQGYEQYF. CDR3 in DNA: TGTGCCATCAGTGAGCCTATCCCGGGACAGGGTTACGAGCAGTACTTC.

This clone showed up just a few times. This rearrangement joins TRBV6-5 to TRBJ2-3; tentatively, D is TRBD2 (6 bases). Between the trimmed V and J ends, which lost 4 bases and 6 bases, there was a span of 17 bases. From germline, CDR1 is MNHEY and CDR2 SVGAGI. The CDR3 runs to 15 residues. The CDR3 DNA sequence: TGTGCCAGCAGTTCCGGGCCGGGAGTTGTCGATACGCAGTATTTT. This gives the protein CASSSGPGVVDTQYF.

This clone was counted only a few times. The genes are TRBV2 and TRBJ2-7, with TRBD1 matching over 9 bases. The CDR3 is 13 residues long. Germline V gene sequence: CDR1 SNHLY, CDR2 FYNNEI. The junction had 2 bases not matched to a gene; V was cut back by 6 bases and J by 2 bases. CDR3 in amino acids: CASRDRGTYEQYF. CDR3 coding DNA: TGTGCCAGCAGGGACAGGGGCACCTACGAGCAGTACTTC.

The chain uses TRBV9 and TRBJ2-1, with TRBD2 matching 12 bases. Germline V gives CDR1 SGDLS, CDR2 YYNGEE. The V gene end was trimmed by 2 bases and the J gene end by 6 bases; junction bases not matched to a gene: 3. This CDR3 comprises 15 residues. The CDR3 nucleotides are TGTGCCAGCAGCGTGCTAGCGGGAGGGGCCAATGAGCAGTTCTTC. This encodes CASSVLAGGANEQFF. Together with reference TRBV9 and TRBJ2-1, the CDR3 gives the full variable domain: DSGVTQTPKHLITATGQRVTLRCSPRSGDLSVYWYQQSLDQGLQFLIQYYNGEERAKGNILERFSAQQFPDLHSELNLSSLELGDSALYFCASSVLAGGANEQFFGPGTRLTVL.

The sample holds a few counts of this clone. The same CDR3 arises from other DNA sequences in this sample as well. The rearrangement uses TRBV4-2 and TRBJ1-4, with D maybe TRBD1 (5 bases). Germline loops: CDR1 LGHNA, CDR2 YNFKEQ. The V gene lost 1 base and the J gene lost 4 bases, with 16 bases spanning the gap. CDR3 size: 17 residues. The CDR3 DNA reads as TGTGCCAGCAGCCAAGGACGGTGGGATCAGGGTAATGAAAAACTGTTTTTT. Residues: CASSQGRWDQGNEKLFF.